The present T cell receptor (beta chain) was sequenced within a study of cytomegalovirus exposure and HLA in healthy donors. Study-level points and caveats: A later analysis reportedly found that, within productive TCRs, an Asian-associated ancestry cluster had fewer N-insertions than the mean observed across the approximately 700 donors. TCR beta V- and J-gene trimming, according to a later analysis, was linked to a missense DCLRE1C variant.

The PCR had 60 Vbeta and 13 Jbeta primers. The repertoire was sequenced with immunoSEQ multiplex PCR; TCRdb's copy has only in-frame clones and lacks some. The sample has some 150,000 clones; about four fifths are singletons. The CDR3 extends over 17 amino acids. Germline-derived CDR1 and CDR2 are SGHNT and YYREEE (reference sequence). The germline V and J ends were trimmed by 0 bases and 0 bases, with 13 bases remaining between them. On this clone: Its antigen is still unknown.

Though nominally healthy at sampling, donors likely had unrecorded immune exposures. The sequence was collected from a man aged 25 to 40 in good health and CMV-seronegative. The chain carries TRBV5-4 and TRBJ1-3; D perhaps matches TRBD1 (6 bases). The specimen was PBMCs. CDR3 in amino acids: CASSLGRGATSGNTIYF. DNA of the CDR3: TGTGCCAGCAGCTTGGGACGGGGGGCCACCTCTGGAAACACCATATATTTT.